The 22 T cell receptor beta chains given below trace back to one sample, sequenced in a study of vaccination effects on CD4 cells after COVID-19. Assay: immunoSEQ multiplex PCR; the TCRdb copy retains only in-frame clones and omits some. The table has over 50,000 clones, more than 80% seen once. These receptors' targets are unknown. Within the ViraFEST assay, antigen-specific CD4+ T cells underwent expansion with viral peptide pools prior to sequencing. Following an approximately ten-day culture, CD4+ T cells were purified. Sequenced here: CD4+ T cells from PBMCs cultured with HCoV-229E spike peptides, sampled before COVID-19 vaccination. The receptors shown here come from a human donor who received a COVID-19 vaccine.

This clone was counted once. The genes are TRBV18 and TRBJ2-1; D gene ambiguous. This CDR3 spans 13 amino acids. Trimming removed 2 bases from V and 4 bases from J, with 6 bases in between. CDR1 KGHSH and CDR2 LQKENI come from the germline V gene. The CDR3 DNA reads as TGTGCCAGCTCACCATCGTATTACAATGAGCAGTTCTTC. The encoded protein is CASSPSYYNEQFF. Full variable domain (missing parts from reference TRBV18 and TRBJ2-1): NAGVMQNPRHLVRRRGQEARLRCSPMKGHSHVYWYRQLPEEGLKFMVYLQKENIIDESGMPKERFSAEFPKEGPSILRIQQVVRGDSAAYFCASSPSYYNEQFFGPGTRLTVL.

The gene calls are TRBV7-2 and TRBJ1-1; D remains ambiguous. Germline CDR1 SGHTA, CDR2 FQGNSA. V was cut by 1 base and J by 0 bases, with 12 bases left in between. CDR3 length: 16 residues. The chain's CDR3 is CASSLGPGTMNTEAFF. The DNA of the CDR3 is TGTGCCAGCAGCTTAGGACCCGGAACGATGAACACTGAAGCTTTCTTT.

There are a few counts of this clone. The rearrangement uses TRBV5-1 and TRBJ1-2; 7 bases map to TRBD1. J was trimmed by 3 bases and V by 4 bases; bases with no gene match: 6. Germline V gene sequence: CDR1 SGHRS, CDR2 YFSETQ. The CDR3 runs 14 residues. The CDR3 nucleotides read TGCGCCAGCAGCCCGCCCGGGACAGACTATGGCTACACCTTC. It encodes CASSPPGTDYGYTF.

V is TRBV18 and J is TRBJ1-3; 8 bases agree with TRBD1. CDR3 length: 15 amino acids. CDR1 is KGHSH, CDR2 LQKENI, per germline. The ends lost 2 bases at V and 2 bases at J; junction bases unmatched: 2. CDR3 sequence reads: CASSPGQGPGNTIYF. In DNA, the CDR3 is TGTGCCAGCTCACCAGGACAGGGCCCTGGAAACACCATATATTTT.

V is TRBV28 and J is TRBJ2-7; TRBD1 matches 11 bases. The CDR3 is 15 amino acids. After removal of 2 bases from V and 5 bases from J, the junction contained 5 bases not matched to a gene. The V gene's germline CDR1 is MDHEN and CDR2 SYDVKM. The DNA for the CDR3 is TGTGCCAGCAGTTTAAGGGACAGGGGGAGGAACGAGCAGTACGTC. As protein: CASSLRDRGRNEQYV.

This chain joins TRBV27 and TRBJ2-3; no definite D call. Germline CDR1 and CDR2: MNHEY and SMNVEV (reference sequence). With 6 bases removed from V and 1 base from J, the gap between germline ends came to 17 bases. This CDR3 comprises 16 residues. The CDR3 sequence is CASRFSPPQGTDTQYF. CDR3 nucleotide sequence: TGTGCCAGCAGATTCTCACCACCCCAGGGCACAGATACGCAGTATTTT.

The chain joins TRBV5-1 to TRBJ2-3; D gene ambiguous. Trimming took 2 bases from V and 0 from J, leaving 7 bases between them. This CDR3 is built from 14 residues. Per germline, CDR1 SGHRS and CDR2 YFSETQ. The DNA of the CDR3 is TGCGCCAGCAGCTTCACAGATAGCACAGATACGCAGTATTTT. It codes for CASSFTDSTDTQYF.

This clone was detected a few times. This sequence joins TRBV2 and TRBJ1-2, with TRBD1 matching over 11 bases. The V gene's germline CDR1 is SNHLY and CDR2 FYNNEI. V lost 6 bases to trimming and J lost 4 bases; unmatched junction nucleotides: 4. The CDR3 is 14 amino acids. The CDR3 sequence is CASRIGQGAYGYTF. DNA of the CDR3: TGTGCCAGCAGAATAGGACAGGGGGCCTATGGCTACACCTTC.

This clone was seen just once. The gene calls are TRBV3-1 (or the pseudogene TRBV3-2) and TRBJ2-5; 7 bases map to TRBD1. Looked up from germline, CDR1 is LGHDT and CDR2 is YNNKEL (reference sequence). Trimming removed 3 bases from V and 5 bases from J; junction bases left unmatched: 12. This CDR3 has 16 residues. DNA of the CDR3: TGTGCCAGCAGCCACTTTGAACAGGGGCTCGGGGAGACCCAGTACTTC. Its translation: CASSHFEQGLGETQYF.

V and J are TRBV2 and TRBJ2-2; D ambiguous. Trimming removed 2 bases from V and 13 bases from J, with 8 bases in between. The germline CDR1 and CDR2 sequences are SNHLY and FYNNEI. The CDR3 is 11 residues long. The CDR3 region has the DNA TGTGCCAGCAGTGAAAAGAACCGGCTGTTTTTT. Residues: CASSEKNRLFF.

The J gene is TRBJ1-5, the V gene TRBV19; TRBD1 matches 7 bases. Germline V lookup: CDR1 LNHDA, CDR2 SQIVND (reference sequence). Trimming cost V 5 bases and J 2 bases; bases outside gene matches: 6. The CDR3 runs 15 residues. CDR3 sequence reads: CASSQTGTGNQPQHF. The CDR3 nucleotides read TGTGCCAGTAGTCAAACCGGGACAGGCAATCAGCCCCAGCATTTT.

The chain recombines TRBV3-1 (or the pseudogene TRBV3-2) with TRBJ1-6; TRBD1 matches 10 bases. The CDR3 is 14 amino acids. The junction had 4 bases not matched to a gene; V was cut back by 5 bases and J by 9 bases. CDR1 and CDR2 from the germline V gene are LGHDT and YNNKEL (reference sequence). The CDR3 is CASSLGQGSSPLHF. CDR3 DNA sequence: TGTGCCAGCAGCTTGGGACAGGGGAGTTCACCCCTCCACTTT.

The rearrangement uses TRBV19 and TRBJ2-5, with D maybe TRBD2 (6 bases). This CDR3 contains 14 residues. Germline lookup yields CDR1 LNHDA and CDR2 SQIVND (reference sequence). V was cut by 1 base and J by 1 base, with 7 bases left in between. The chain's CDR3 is CASSIGGVQETQYF. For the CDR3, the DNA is TGTGCCAGTAGTATAGGGGGGGTCCAAGAGACCCAGTACTTC.

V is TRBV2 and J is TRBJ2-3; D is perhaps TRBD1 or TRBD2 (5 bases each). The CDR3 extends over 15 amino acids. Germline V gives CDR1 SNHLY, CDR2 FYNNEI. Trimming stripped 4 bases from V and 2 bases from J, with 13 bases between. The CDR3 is CASSGRDPSTDTQYF. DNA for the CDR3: TGTGCCAGCAGTGGCCGGGACCCCTCCACAGATACGCAGTATTTT.

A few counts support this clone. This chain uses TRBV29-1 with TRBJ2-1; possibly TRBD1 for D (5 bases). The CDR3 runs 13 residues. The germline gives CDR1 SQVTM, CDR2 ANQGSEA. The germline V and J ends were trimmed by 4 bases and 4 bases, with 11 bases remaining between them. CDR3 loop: CSVGRDRYNEQFF. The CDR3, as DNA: TGCAGCGTTGGCAGGGATCGATACAATGAGCAGTTCTTC.

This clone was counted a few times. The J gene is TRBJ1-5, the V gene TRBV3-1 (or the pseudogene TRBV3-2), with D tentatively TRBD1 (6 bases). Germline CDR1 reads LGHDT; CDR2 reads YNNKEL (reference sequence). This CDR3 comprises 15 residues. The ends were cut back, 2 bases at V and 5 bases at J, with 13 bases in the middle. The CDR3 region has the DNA TGTGCCAGCAGCCAAACCCACAGGGCGGATCAGCCCCAGCATTTT. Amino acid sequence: CASSQTHRADQPQHF.

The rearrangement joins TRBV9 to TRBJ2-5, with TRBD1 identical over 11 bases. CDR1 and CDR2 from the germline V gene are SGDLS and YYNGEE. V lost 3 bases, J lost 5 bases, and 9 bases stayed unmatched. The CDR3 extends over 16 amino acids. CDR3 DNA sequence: TGTGCCAGCAGCGGACGCGGACAGGGGGCGCGTGAGACCCAGTACTTC. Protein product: CASSGRGQGARETQYF.

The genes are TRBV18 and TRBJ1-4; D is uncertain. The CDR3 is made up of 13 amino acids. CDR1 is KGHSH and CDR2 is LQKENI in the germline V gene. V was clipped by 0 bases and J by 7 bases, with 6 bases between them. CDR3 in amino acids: CASSPPQPEKLFF. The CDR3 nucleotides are TGTGCCAGCTCACCACCGCAGCCTGAAAAACTGTTTTTT.

The CDR3 DNA reads TGTGCCAGCTCACCACGAGCTAGCGAAACAGATACGCAGTATTTT. Amino acid sequence: CASSPRASETDTQYF. The rearrangement links TRBV18 to TRBJ2-3; a possible D gene is TRBD2 (6 bases). CDR1 KGHSH and CDR2 LQKENI come from the germline V gene. The CDR3 totals 15 residues. Trimming took 1 base from V and 3 from J, leaving 11 bases between them.

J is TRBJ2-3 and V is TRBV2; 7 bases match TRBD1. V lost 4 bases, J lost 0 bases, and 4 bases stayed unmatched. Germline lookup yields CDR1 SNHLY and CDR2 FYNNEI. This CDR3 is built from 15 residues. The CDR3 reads CASSAQGSSTDTQYF. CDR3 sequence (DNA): TGTGCCAGCAGTGCACAGGGGAGCAGCACAGATACGCAGTATTTT. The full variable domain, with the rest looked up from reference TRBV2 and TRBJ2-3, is EPEVTQTPSHQVTQMGQEVILRCVPISNHLYFYWYRQILGQKVEFLVSFYNNEISEKSEIFDDQFSVERPDGSNFTLKIRSTKLEDSAMYFCASSAQGSSTDTQYFGPGTRLTVL.

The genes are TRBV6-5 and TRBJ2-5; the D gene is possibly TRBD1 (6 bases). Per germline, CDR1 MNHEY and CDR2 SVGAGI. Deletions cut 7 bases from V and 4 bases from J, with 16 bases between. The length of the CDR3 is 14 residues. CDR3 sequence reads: CASTRTENIETQYF. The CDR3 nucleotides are TGTGCCAGCACTAGGACAGAAAATATAGAGACCCAGTACTTC.

The DNA for the CDR3 is TGTGCCAGCAGCCGGGGACTAGCGGGACTTGGGGATGAGCAGTTCTTC. Encoded protein: CASSRGLAGLGDEQFF. The chain carries TRBV3-1 (or the pseudogene TRBV3-2) and TRBJ2-1; 13 bases agree with TRBD2. The CDR3 sequence is 16 residues long. Germline V lookup: CDR1 LGHDT, CDR2 YNNKEL (reference sequence). V lost 4 bases and J lost 8; bases outside the gene matches: 8.